This T cell receptor beta chain was captured by sequencing in a study of T cell repertoires in cytomegalovirus infection (dated by TCRdb to the late 2010s). Concerning the study at large: Donor HLA type was relevant to the analysis, because carriage of CMV infection together with the matching HLA type was indicated by public TCR beta signatures.

Overall results and qualifications from the work: The ex vivo response was dominated by HLA-C-restricted CMV-specific TCR beta clonotypes, and the single most frequent clonotype in two of eight donors was supplied by these HLA-C-restricted clonotypes. Carriers of CMV infection plus the relevant HLA type were discriminated by the cumulative frequency of public TCR beta family members in the study cohort and in an independent roughly 380-donor cohort.

Sequencing instrument: Illumina HiSeq 1500. TCRdb took the public reads, trimmed them with fastp at Q25, ran MiXCR for clone calling and kept in-frame beta chains. Every CDR3 protein is listed once, alongside the most common genes and DNA of its rows. The sample table records some 220,000 distinct CDR3 sequences; around 12% of these occur just once. The ten largest account for 1.5% to 2% of the sample. The germline V gene sets CDR1 to SGHVS and CDR2 to FQNEAQ. Between the V and J ends, shortened by 5 bases and 6 bases respectively, the junction contains 13 bases. Counted from cysteine to phenylalanine, this CDR3 has 13 amino acids. Of the read, only the CDR3 DNA is kept; its 39 bases are in frame from base 1. This clonotype was recorded many times. Its antigen target is currently unknown. No quality values exist for individual bases; no much larger clone is one base distant.

The sequence was obtained from a human donor in good health (CMV status not recorded). Some clones in this sample may be carry-over from other donors' samples. The chain joins TRBV7-8 to TRBJ1-1; the D gene is perhaps TRBD1, from 6 matching bases. The sequenced material came from PBMCs. The CDR3 reads CASSQDRVSEAFF. The bases read TGTGCCAGCAGCCAGGACAGAGTCTCTGAAGCTTTCTTT.